The T cell receptor (beta chain) under discussion was sequenced for a study of T cells in Graves' hyperthyroidism and ophthalmopathy. Amplified TCR beta CDR3 regions derived from RNA transcripts. An initial round of RT-PCR targeting the TCR CDR3 relied on the HTBI primer set. TCRdb redid the calling of the multiplex PCR reads with MiXCR, one entry per CDR3 protein. The sample has more than 450,000 distinct CDR3 sequences; just under 20% are singletons. This CDR3 contains 11 residues. V was trimmed by 5 bases and J by 4 bases, leaving 9 bases between them. Germline V gene sequence: CDR1 DFQATT, CDR2 SNEGSKA (reference sequence). This clonotype showed up many times.

This chain connects TRBV20-1 to TRBJ2-7, with D hard to call. This receptor was taken from a man aged 35 to 55 with Graves' ophthalmopathy. Source material: blood. The CDR3, as DNA: TGCAGTGCTGGCCCCGTATACGAGCAGTACTTC. Amino acid sequence: CSAGPVYEQYF.